The 10 T cell receptor beta chains in this list originate from one sample, sequenced in a study of T cells in Graves' hyperthyroidism and ophthalmopathy. Template material for amplifying TCR beta CDR3 regions consisted of RNA transcripts. The primer set for the first-round RT-PCR of the TCR CDR3 was HTBI. Each CDR3 protein is one row after TCRdb ran MiXCR on the multiplex PCR reads. The sample includes 210,000 or so distinct CDR3 sequences, more than 15% of them seen just once. What was sequenced was blood. Receptor source: a man between 50 and 59 years old with Graves' hyperthyroidism.

Many counts were recorded for this clonotype. J is TRBJ2-4 and V is TRBV11-2; 15 bases line up with TRBD2. The junction had 14 bases not matched to a gene; V was cut back by 5 bases and J by 3 bases. Germline loops: CDR1 SGHAT, CDR2 FQNNGV. The CDR3 is 20 residues long. The CDR3: CASSLGTSGRKGSSKNIQYF. CDR3 nucleotides: TGTGCCAGCAGCCTCGGGACTAGCGGGAGGAAAGGTTCCAGCAAAAACATTCAGTACTTC. Full variable domain (missing parts from reference TRBV11-2 and TRBJ2-4): EAGVAQSPRYKIIEKRQSVAFWCNPISGHATLYWYQQILGQGPKLLIQFQNNGVVDDSQLPKDRFSAERLKGVDSTLKIQPAKLEDSAVYLCASSLGTSGRKGSSKNIQYFGAGTRLSVL.

The rearrangement joins TRBV3-1 to TRBJ1-4; 11 bases map to TRBD1. Germline values: CDR1 LGHDT, CDR2 YNNKEL (reference sequence). The CDR3 is 16 residues long. Trimming took 4 bases from V and 7 from J; bases not matched to a gene: 8. This chain's CDR3 is CASSPRDRGGGEKLFF. Written as DNA, the CDR3 is TGTGCCAGCAGCCCCCGGGACAGGGGGGGCGGTGAAAAACTGTTTTTT. Full variable domain (remainder filled in from reference TRBV3-1 and TRBJ1-4): DTAVSQTPKYLVTQMGNDKSIKCEQNLGHDTMYWYKQDSKKFLKIMFSYNNKELIINETVPNRFSPKSPDKAHLNLHINSLELGDSAVYFCASSPRDRGGGEKLFFGSGTQLSVL.

This clonotype showed up just a few times. The J gene is TRBJ1-3, the V gene TRBV29-1, with no clear D. Germline-derived CDR1 and CDR2 are SQVTM and ANQGSEA. The CDR3 spans 13 residues. V dropped 5 bases and J dropped 0 bases, with 8 bases sitting between them. CDR3 nucleotides: TGCAGCGTTTTCACATACTCTGGAAACACCATATATTTT. Translating it yields CSVFTYSGNTIYF.

The table lists this clonotype with many counts. The CDR3 is CASSLGAEPNTEAFF. The CDR3 coding sequence is TGTGCCAGCAGCTTAGGGGCCGAACCGAACACTGAAGCTTTCTTT. This sequence joins TRBV6-1 and TRBJ1-1; D is perhaps TRBD1 (5 bases). Germline V gives CDR1 MNHNS, CDR2 SASEGT. The CDR3 consists of 15 residues. V dropped 6 bases and J dropped 1 base, with 15 bases sitting between them.

This clonotype was detected ten times or more. CDR3 in amino acids: CASSPAGDHEQYF. The CDR3 region has the DNA TGTGCCAGCTCACCAGCGGGGGATCACGAGCAGTACTTC. The chain links TRBV18 to TRBJ2-7; 7 bases map to TRBD2. CDR1 and CDR2 from the germline V gene are KGHSH and LQKENI. This CDR3 has 13 residues. Trimming took 2 bases from V and 5 from J; bases not matched to a gene: 3.

The sample holds a few counts of this clonotype. This chain links TRBV5-1 with TRBJ1-2; D remains unclear. The germline V gene encodes CDR1 SGHRS and CDR2 YFSETQ. The V and J ends lost 4 bases and 4 bases respectively, with 17 bases between them. This CDR3 region has 15 residues. CDR3 nucleotide sequence: TGCGCCAGCAGCCGACACACTGATCCGATCTATGGCTACACCTTC. Translation: CASSRHTDPIYGYTF.

This clonotype appeared a few times. One end of the junction fails to match germline, which may point to a read error. The chain recombines TRBV7-7 with TRBJ2-3; possibly TRBD2 for D (6 bases). CDR1 and CDR2 (germline): SSHAT, FNYEAQ (reference sequence). CDR3 size: 13 residues. The CDR3 is CASSLAVGDTQYF. CDR3 nucleotides: TGTGCTAGCAGCTTAGCGGTGGGAGATACGCAGTATTTT.

This chain connects TRBV5-1 to TRBJ2-5; TRBD2 is a possible D gene (5 bases). Germline assignment: CDR1 SGHRS and CDR2 YFSETQ. V gave up 0 bases and J gave up 1 base, with 10 bases separating them. The CDR3 runs 15 residues. In DNA, the CDR3 is TGCGCCAGCAGCTTGGCCGGGATAAGCCAAGAGACCCAGTACTTC. This sequence encodes CASSLAGISQETQYF.

This clonotype was counted at least ten times. The chain has TRBV28 and TRBJ2-6, with TRBD1 identical over 10 bases. CDR3 length equals 16 residues. The V segment lost 5 bases and the J segment 4 bases; nucleotides outside the gene matches: 5. Germline lookup yields CDR1 MDHEN and CDR2 SYDVKM. The CDR3 loop reads CASSPRTGGGANVLTF. DNA for the CDR3: TGTGCCAGCAGTCCAAGGACAGGGGGAGGGGCCAACGTCCTGACTTTC.

There are many counts of this clonotype. This chain connects TRBV7-9 to TRBJ2-7, with D possibly matching TRBD1 (5 bases). The germline V gene has CDR1 SEHNR and CDR2 FQNEAQ (reference sequence). V lost 4 bases, J lost 4 bases, and 20 bases lay in between. This CDR3 has 16 amino acids. CDR3 sequence reads: CASSSRTDRPFYEQYF. The CDR3 DNA is TGTGCCAGCAGCTCCAGAACCGACAGACCCTTTTACGAGCAGTACTTC.